Listed below are T cell receptor beta chains from one sample, sequenced in a study of T cell clones after liver transplantation. Sequencing was performed with immunoSEQ multiplex PCR; in TCRdb, only in-frame clones are kept and a portion is missing. The sample carries about 22,000 clones, more than 60% recorded once. The starting material was CD4+ T cells from blood, obtained before liver transplant. Every receptor here comes from a human donor who received a liver transplant. The CDR3 runs from the conserved cysteine through the conserved F or W. D genes are given only for firm matches. Size is omitted from some rows. Given values are once, few, many or a class for expanded clones.

J gene: TRBJ2-5; D gene: TRBD1; V gene: TRBV5-1; clone size: .; CDR3 DNA: TGCGCCAGCACCCCGGGAAGGACAGGGCAGGGGGAGACCCAGTACTTC; CDR3 protein: CASTPGRTGQGETQYF
J gene: TRBJ2-1; D gene: .; V gene: TRBV11-2; clone size: .; CDR3 DNA: TGTGCCAGCAGCTCCGTCTACAATGAGCAGTTCTTC; CDR3 protein: CASSSVYNEQFF
J gene: TRBJ2-5; D gene: .; V gene: TRBV7-9; clone size: .; CDR3 DNA: TGTGCCAGCAGCTTATTCCCTACCCCAGAGACCCAGTACTTC; CDR3 protein: CASSLFPTPETQYF
J gene: TRBJ1-3; D gene: .; V gene: TRBV29-1; clone size: .; CDR3 DNA: TGCAGCGTTGAATCCATCGGAAACACCATATATTTT; CDR3 protein: CSVESIGNTIYF
J gene: TRBJ2-5; D gene: .; V gene: TRBV6-5; clone size: .; CDR3 DNA: TGTGCCAGCAGTTACCGGGGGGCGAGGGAGACCCAGTACTTC; CDR3 protein: CASSYRGARETQYF
J gene: TRBJ1-2; D gene: .; V gene: TRBV6-1; clone size: .; CDR3 DNA: TGTGCCAGCACTCAGTCTTCCTATGGCTACACCTTC; CDR3 protein: CASTQSSYGYTF
J gene: TRBJ2-3; D gene: .; V gene: TRBV6-5; clone size: .; CDR3 DNA: TGTGCCAGCAGTCCTAATGGAGATACGCAGTATTTT; CDR3 protein: CASSPNGDTQYF
J gene: TRBJ2-7; D gene: TRBD2; V gene: TRBV5-6; clone size: once; CDR3 DNA: TGTGCCAGCAGCATCCTAGCGGGGGGACCGACTTCCTACGAGCAGTACTTC; CDR3 protein: CASSILAGGPTSYEQYF
J gene: TRBJ2-7; D gene: .; V gene: TRBV6-5; clone size: .; CDR3 DNA: TGTGCCAGCATGGGGAGGAACTACGAGCAGTACTTC; CDR3 protein: CASMGRNYEQYF
J gene: TRBJ2-3; D gene: TRBD2; V gene: TRBV11-2; clone size: .; CDR3 DNA: TGTGCCAGCAGCGCCGGGACTAGCGGGGGGGTAACAGATACGCAGTATTTT; CDR3 protein: CASSAGTSGGVTDTQYF